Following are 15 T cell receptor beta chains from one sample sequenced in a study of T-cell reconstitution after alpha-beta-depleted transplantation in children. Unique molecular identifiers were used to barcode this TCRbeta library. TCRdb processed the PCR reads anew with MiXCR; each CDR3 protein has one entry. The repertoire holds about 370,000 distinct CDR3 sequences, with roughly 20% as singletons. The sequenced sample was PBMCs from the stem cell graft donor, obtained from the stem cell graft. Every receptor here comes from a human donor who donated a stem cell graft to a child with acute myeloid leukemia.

CDR3: CASRVTSGRVNEQFF. The CDR3 nucleotides are TGTGCCAGCAGAGTAACTAGCGGGAGAGTCAATGAGCAGTTCTTC. This chain connects TRBV12-3 or TRBV12-4 to TRBJ2-1; TRBD2 matches at 11 bases. V dropped 6 bases and J dropped 6; count of bases not matched to a gene: 7. This CDR3 is built from 15 residues.

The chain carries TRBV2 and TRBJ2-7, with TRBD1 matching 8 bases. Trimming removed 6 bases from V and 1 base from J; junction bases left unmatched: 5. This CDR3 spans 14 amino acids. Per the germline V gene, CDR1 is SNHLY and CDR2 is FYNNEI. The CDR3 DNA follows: TGTGCCAGCAGCCGACAGGGGACATCCTACGAGCAGTACTTC. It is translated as CASSRQGTSYEQYF. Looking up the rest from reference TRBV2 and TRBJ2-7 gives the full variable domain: EPEVTQTPSHQVTQMGQEVILRCVPISNHLYFYWYRQILGQKVEFLVSFYNNEISEKSEIFDDQFSVERPDGSNFTLKIRSTKLEDSAMYFCASSRQGTSYEQYFGPGTRLTVT.

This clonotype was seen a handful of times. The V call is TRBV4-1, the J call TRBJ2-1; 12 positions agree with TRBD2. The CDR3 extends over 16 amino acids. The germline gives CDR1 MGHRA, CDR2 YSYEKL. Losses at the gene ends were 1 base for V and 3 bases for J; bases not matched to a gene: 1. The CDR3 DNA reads TGCGCCAGCAGCCAAGGGACTAGCGGGAACTACAATGAGCAGTTCTTC. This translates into CASSQGTSGNYNEQFF.

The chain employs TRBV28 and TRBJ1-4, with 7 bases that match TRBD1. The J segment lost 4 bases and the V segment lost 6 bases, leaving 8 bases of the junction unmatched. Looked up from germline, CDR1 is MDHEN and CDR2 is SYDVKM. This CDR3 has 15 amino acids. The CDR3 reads CASRYRGQINEKLFF. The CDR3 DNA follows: TGTGCCAGCAGATACCGGGGACAGATTAATGAAAAACTGTTTTTT.

The CDR3 reads CASSLGGATAKNIQYF. The CDR3 nucleotides read TGTGCCAGCAGCCTTGGGGGGGCCACAGCCAAAAACATTCAGTACTTC. V gene TRBV28 combines with J gene TRBJ2-4, with D perhaps matching TRBD2 (7 bases). Germline CDR1 is MDHEN and CDR2 is SYDVKM. The CDR3 is made up of 16 amino acids. Trimming removed 6 bases from V and 0 bases from J, with 15 bases in between.

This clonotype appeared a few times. CDR3 DNA: TGTGCCAGCAGACTTAGCGGGACGTACGAGCAGTACTTC. It encodes CASRLSGTYEQYF. This chain connects TRBV12-3 or TRBV12-4 to TRBJ2-7; 8 bases fit TRBD2. With 6 bases clipped from V and 4 bases from J, the junction kept 5 bases outside the gene matches. The CDR3 totals 13 residues.

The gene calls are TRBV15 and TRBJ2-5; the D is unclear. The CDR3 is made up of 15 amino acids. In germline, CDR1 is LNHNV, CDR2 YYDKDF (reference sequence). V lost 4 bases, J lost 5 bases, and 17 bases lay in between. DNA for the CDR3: TGTGCCACCAGCATTATGGTCGGTTCTTTGGAGACCCAGTACTTC. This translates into CATSIMVGSLETQYF.

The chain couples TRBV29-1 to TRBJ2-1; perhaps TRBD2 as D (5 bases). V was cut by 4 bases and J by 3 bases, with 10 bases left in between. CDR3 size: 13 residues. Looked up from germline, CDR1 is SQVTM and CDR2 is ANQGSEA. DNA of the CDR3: TGCAGCGTTGTCGGGATTGTCTACAATGAGCAGTTCTTC. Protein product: CSVVGIVYNEQFF.

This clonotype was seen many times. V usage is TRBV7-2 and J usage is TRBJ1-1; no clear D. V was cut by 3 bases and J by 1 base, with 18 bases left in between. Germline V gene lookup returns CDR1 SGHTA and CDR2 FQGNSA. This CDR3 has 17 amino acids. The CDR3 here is CASSFGAGVAKNTEAFF. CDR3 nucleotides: TGTGCCAGCAGCTTTGGAGCTGGGGTAGCCAAGAACACTGAAGCTTTCTTT.

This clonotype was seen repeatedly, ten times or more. In DNA, the CDR3 is TGTGCCAGTAGTATAAGCACGGGATACGACAATGAGCAGTTCTTC. It encodes CASSISTGYDNEQFF. The V call is TRBV19, the J call TRBJ2-1, with D possibly matching TRBD2 (5 bases). There are 15 residues in the CDR3. The V and J ends lost 2 bases and 5 bases respectively, with 13 bases between them. CDR1 and CDR2 from the germline V gene are LNHDA and SQIVND (reference sequence).

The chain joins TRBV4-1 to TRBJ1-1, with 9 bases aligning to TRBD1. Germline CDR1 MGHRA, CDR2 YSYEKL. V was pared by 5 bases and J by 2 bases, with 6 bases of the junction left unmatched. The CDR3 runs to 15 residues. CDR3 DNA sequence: TGCGCCAGCAGCAAGGGACAGGGTATAAACACTGAAGCTTTCTTT. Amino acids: CASSKGQGINTEAFF.

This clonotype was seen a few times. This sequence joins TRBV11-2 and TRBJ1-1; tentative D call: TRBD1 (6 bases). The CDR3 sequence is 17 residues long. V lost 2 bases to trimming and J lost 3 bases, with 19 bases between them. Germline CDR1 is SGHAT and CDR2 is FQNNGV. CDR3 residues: CASSLQQGGRSHTEAFF. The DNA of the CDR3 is TGTGCCAGCAGCTTACAACAGGGAGGTCGTAGTCACACTGAAGCTTTCTTT.

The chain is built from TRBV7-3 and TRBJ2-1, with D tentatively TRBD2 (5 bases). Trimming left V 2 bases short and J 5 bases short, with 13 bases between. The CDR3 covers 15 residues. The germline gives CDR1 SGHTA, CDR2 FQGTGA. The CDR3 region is CASSLYPGVNNEQFF. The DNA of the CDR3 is TGTGCCAGCAGCTTATATCCCGGGGTAAACAATGAGCAGTTCTTC.

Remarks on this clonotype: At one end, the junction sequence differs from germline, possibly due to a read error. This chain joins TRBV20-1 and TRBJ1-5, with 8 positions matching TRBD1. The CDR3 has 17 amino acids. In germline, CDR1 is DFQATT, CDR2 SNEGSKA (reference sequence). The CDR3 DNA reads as TGCTGTGCCGCAAGATCGACAGGGGCTAGGGGCAATCAGCCCCAGCATTTT. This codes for CCAARSTGARGNQPQHF.

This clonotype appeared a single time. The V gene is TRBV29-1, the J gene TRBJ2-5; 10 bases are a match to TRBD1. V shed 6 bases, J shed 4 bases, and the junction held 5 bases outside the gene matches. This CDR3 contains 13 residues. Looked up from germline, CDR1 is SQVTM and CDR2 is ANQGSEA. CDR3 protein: CSVGQGPGETQYF. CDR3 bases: TGCAGCGTGGGACAGGGGCCCGGAGAGACCCAGTACTTC.